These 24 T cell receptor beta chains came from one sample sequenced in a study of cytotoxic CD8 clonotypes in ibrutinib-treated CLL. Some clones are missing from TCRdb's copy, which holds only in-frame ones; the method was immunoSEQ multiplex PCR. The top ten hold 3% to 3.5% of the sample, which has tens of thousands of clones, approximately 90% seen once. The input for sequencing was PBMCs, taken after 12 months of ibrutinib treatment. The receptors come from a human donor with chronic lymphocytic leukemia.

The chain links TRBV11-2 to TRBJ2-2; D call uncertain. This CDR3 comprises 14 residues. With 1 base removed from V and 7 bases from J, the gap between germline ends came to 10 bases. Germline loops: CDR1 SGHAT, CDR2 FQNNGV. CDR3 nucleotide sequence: TGTGCCAGCAGCTTAGTTTTCATCGGCGGGGAGCTGTTTTTT. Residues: CASSLVFIGGELFF. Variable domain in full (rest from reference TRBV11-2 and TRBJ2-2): EAGVAQSPRYKIIEKRQSVAFWCNPISGHATLYWYQQILGQGPKLLIQFQNNGVVDDSQLPKDRFSAERLKGVDSTLKIQPAKLEDSAVYLCASSLVFIGGELFFGEGSRLTVL.

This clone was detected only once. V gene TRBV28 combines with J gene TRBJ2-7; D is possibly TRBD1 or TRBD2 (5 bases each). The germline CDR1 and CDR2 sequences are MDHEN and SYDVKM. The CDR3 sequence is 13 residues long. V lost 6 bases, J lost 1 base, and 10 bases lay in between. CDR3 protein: CASSRDASYEQYF. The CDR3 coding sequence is TGTGCCAGCAGCCGGGACGCGTCCTACGAGCAGTACTTC.

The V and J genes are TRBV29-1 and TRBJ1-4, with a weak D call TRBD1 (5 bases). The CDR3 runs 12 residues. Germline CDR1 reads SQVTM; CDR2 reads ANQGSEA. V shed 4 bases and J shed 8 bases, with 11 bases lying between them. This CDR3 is CSVAKGREKLFF. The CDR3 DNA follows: TGCAGCGTTGCCAAGGGGCGCGAAAAACTGTTTTTT.

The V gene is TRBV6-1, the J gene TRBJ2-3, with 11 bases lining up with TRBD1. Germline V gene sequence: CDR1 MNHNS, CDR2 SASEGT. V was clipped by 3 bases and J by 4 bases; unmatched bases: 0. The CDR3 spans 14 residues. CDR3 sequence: CASSEGQGADTQYF. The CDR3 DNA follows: TGTGCCAGCAGTGAGGGACAGGGGGCAGATACGCAGTATTTT.

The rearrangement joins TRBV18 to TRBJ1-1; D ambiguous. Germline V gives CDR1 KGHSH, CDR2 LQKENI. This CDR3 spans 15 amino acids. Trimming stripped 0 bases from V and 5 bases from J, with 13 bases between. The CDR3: CASSPPEGRGTEAFF. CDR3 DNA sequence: TGTGCCAGCTCACCACCGGAGGGTCGCGGGACTGAAGCTTTCTTT.

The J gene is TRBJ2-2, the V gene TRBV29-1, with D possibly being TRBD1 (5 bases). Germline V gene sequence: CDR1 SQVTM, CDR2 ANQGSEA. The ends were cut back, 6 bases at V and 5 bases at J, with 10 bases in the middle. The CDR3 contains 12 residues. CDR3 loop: CSVLPGTGELFF. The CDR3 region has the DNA TGCAGCGTCCTCCCAGGGACCGGGGAGCTGTTTTTT.

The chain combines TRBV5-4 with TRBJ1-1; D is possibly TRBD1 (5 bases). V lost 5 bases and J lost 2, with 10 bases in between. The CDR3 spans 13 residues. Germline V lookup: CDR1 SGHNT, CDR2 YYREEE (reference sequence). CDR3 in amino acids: CASRTGGNTEAFF. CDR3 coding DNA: TGTGCCAGCAGAACGGGGGGAAACACTGAAGCTTTCTTT.

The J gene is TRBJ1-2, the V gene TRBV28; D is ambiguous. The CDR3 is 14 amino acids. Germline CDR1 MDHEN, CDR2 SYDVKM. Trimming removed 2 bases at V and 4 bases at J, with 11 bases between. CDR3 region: CASSLRQPTYGYTF. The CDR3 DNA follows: TGTGCCAGCAGTTTACGGCAGCCAACCTATGGCTACACCTTC.

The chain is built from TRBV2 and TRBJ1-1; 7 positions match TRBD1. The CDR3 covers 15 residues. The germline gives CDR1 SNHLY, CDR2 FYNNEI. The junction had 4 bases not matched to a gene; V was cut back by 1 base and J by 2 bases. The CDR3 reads CASSEEQGTNTEAFF. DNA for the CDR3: TGTGCCAGCAGTGAAGAACAGGGGACCAACACTGAAGCTTTCTTT.

The CDR3 DNA sequence: TGTGCCAGCAGCCAAGGTAGGCAAGGCCAATTATCCTACGAGCAGTACTTC. It codes for CASSQGRQGQLSYEQYF. V and J are TRBV4-2 and TRBJ2-7; unclear D gene. CDR3 length equals 17 residues. CDR1 LGHNA and CDR2 YNFKEQ come from the germline V gene. The ends were cut back, 1 base at V and 1 base at J, with 17 bases in the middle.

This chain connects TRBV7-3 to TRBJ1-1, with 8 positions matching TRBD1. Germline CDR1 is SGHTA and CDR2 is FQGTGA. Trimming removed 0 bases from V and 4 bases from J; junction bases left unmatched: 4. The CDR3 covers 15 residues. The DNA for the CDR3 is TGTGCCAGCAGCTTAACCCAGGGGGCCGGCACTGAAGCTTTCTTT. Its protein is CASSLTQGAGTEAFF.

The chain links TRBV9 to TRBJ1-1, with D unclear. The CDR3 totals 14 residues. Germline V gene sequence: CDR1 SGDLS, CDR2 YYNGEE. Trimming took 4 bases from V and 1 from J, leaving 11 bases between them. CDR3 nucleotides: TGTGCCAGCAGCCCCGGACTCGAGAACACTGAAGCTTTCTTT. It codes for CASSPGLENTEAFF. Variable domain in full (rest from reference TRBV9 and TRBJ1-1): DSGVTQTPKHLITATGQRVTLRCSPRSGDLSVYWYQQSLDQGLQFLIQYYNGEERAKGNILERFSAQQFPDLHSELNLSSLELGDSALYFCASSPGLENTEAFFGQGTRLTVV.

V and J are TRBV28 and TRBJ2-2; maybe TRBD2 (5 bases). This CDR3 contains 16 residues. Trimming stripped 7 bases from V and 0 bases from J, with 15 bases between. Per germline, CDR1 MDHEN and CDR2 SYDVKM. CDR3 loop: CASTAEGNPNTGELFF. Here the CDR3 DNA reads TGTGCCAGCACCGCAGAGGGAAACCCGAACACCGGGGAGCTGTTTTTT.

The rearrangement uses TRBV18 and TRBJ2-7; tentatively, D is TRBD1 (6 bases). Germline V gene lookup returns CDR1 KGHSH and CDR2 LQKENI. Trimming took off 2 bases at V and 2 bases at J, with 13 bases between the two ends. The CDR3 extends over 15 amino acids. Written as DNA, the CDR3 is TGTGCCAGCTCACCAGCTGTCCAGGGGCCCTACGAGCAGTACTTC. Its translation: CASSPAVQGPYEQYF.

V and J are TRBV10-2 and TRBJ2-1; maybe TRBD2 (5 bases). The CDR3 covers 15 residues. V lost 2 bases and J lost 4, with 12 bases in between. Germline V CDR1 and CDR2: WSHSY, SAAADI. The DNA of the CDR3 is TGCGCCAGCAGTGAGGTCGGGGAACAATACAATGAGCAGTTCTTC. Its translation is CASSEVGEQYNEQFF.

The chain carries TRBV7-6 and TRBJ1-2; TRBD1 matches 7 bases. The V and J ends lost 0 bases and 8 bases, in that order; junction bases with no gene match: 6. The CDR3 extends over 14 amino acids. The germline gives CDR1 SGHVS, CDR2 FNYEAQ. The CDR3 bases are TGTGCCAGCAGCTTAGCGCAGGGGGTCGACGGCTACACCTTC. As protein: CASSLAQGVDGYTF.

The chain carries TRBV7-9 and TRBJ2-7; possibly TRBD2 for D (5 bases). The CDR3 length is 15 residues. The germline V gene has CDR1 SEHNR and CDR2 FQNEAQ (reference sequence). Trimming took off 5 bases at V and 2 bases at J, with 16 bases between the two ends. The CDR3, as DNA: TGTGCCAGCAGCCGGGGTTCGAAGGACGCCTACGAGCAGTACTTC. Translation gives CASSRGSKDAYEQYF. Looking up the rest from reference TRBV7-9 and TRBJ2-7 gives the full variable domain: DTGVSQNPRHKITKRGQNVTFRCDPISEHNRLYWYRQTLGQGPEFLTYFQNEAQLEKSRLLSDRFSAERPKGSFSTLEIQRTEQGDSAMYLCASSRGSKDAYEQYFGPGTRLTVT.

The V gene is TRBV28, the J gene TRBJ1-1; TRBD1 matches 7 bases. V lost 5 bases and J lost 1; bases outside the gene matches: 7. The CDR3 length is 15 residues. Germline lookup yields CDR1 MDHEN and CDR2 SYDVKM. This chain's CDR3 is CASSITGTENTEAFF. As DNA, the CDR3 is TGTGCCAGCAGTATCACCGGGACAGAGAACACTGAAGCTTTCTTT.

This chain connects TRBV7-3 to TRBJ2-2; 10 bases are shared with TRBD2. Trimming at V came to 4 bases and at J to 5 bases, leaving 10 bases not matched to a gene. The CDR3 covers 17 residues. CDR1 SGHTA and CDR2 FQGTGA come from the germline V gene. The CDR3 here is CASSSSLLAGRTGELFF. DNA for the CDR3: TGTGCCAGCAGCTCCTCACTACTAGCGGGAAGAACCGGGGAGCTGTTTTTT.

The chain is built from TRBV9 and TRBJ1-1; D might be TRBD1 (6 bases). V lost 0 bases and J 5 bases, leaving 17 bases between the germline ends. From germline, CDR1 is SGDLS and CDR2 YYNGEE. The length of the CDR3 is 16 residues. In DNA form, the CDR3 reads TGTGCCAGCAGCGTAGGAGAAGGGGGGCCAAGAACTGAAGCTTTCTTT. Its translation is CASSVGEGGPRTEAFF.

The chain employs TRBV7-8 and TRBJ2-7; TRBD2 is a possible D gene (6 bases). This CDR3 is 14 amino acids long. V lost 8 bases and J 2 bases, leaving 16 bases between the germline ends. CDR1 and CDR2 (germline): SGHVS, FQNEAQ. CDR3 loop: CASRLGAGTYEQYF. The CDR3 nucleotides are TGTGCCAGCCGCCTCGGGGCGGGAACCTACGAGCAGTACTTC.

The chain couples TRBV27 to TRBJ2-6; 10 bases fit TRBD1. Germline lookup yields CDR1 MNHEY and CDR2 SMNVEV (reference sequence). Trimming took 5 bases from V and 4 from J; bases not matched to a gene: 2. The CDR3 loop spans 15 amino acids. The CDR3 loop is CASSDRGPGANVLTF. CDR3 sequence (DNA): TGTGCCAGCAGTGACAGGGGGCCCGGGGCCAACGTCCTGACTTTC.

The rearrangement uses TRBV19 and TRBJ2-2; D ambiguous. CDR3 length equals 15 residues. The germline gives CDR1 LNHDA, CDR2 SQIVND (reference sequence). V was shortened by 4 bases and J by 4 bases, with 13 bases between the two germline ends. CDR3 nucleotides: TGTGCCAGTAGTAATAAGGATGGGTCCACCGGGGAGCTGTTTTTT. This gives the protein CASSNKDGSTGELFF.

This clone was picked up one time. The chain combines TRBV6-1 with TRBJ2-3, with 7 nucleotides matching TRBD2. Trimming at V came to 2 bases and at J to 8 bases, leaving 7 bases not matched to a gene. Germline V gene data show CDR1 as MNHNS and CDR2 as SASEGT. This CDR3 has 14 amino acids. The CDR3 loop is CASSESGGTATQYF. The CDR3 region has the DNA TGTGCCAGCAGTGAATCGGGGGGTACGGCTACGCAGTATTTT.